This T cell receptor (beta chain) is drawn from a study of early T cells in non-severe SARS-CoV-2 infection. Overall study context: Alpha and beta chains were unpaired, from unsorted whole-blood bulk RNA.

Only a few counts were recorded for this clonotype. Separate cDNA molecules each had unique molecular identifiers attached to them. TCRdb reanalysed the 5' RACE reads using MiXCR and keeps one entry per CDR3 protein. The sample lists about 64,000 distinct CDR3 sequences, 10% to 15% occurring once. V dropped 6 bases and J dropped 1 base, with 15 bases sitting between them. The CDR3 loop spans 16 amino acids. CDR1 and CDR2 from the germline V gene are LNHDA and SQIVND (reference sequence). The chain links TRBV19 to TRBJ1-4, with a weak D call TRBD1 (5 bases). The sample consisted of whole blood, taken at baseline. This clonotype originated in an adult who was a healthcare worker with PCR-confirmed SARS-CoV-2 infection or an uninfected control (not recorded which). Here the CDR3 DNA reads TGTGCCAGTAGGAAGTCCCGGGGGGGAACTAATGAAAAACTGTTTTTT. This translates into CASRKSRGGTNEKLFF.